Listed here are 25 T cell receptor beta chains from one sample, sequenced in a study of OX40 agonist ivuxolimab in advanced cancers. TCRdb's copy holds only in-frame clones and misses some; the assay was immunoSEQ multiplex PCR. Of some 80,000 clones listed, around 94% are singletons. The starting material was CD4+ or CD8+ T cells sorted from blood, obtained in a trial of the OX40 agonist ivuxolimab. Receptors originate from an adult with an advanced solid tumor such as melanoma, head and neck, liver or kidney cancer.

This chain links TRBV4-1 with TRBJ2-1, with D possibly TRBD2 on 7 matching bases. This CDR3 contains 18 residues. V lost 0 bases and J lost 0, with 15 bases in between. CDR1 is MGHRA and CDR2 is YSYEKL in the germline V gene. In DNA form, the CDR3 reads TGCGCCAGCAGCCAAGAAACTCGGGGGGCAGGCTCCTACAATGAGCAGTTCTTC. Translated, it gives CASSQETRGAGSYNEQFF.

The CDR3 sequence: CASSSDRGLGYTF. The CDR3 region has the DNA TGCGCCAGCAGCTCCGACAGGGGGCTGGGCTACACCTTC. The chain uses TRBV5-1 and TRBJ1-2, with 10 bases fitting TRBD1. CDR1 and CDR2 from the germline V gene are SGHRS and YFSETQ. V shed 3 bases, J shed 8 bases, and the junction held 4 bases outside the gene matches. The CDR3 has 13 residues.

The chain recombines TRBV19 with TRBJ1-1; 10 positions agree with TRBD1. CDR1 is LNHDA, CDR2 SQIVND, per germline (reference sequence). Losses at the gene ends were 6 bases for V and 7 bases for J; bases not matched to a gene: 8. This CDR3 region has 14 residues. The chain's CDR3 is CASRTPGQGFEAFF. The CDR3 nucleotides are TGTGCCAGTAGGACTCCGGGACAGGGGTTTGAAGCTTTCTTT.

This clone showed up just a few times. The rearrangement links TRBV7-9 to TRBJ1-1; D is ambiguous. V was pared by 0 bases and J by 11 bases, with 10 bases between. Germline CDR1 reads SEHNR; CDR2 reads FQNEAQ (reference sequence). The CDR3 sequence is 12 residues long. CDR3 amino acids: CASSLARGGAFF. CDR3 nucleotides: TGTGCCAGCAGCTTAGCGCGGGGTGGGGCTTTCTTT.

The chain couples TRBV30 to TRBJ1-1, with TRBD1 as a possible D gene (5 bases). CDR3 length equals 14 residues. V was cut by 2 bases and J by 4 bases, with 14 bases left in between. Per germline, CDR1 GTSNPN and CDR2 SVGIG (reference sequence). Here the CDR3 reads CAWSLNRGGTEAFF. The CDR3 region has the DNA TGTGCCTGGAGTCTAAATCGGGGGGGCACTGAAGCTTTCTTT.

The genes are TRBV27 and TRBJ2-1, with TRBD2 identical over 9 bases. V lost 6 bases, J lost 1 base, and 7 bases stayed unmatched. The CDR3 contains 16 residues. Germline V gene sequence: CDR1 MNHEY, CDR2 SMNVEV (reference sequence). CDR3 sequence: CASRASGAGSYNEQFF. The CDR3 DNA sequence: TGTGCCAGCAGGGCTAGCGGGGCTGGATCCTACAATGAGCAGTTCTTC.

This clone was counted once. The genes are TRBV28 and TRBJ2-3, with a tentative D call TRBD2 (5 bases). The CDR3 is made up of 13 amino acids. With 6 bases removed from V and 0 bases from J, the gap between germline ends came to 7 bases. Germline CDR1 is MDHEN and CDR2 is SYDVKM. For the CDR3, the DNA is TGTGCCAGCAGACGGACTAGCACAGATACGCAGTATTTT. Encoded protein: CASRRTSTDTQYF. Based on the CDR3 plus reference TRBV28 and TRBJ2-3, the full variable domain is DVKVTQSSRYLVKRTGEKVFLECVQDMDHENMFWYRQDPGLGLRLIYFSYDVKMKEKGDIPEGYSVSREKKERFSLILESASTNQTSMYLCASRRTSTDTQYFGPGTRLTVL.

The genes are TRBV10-3 and TRBJ2-3, with D maybe TRBD2 (7 bases). Germline CDR1 reads ENHRY; CDR2 reads SYGVKD. The ends were cut back, 6 bases at V and 3 bases at J, with 19 bases in the middle. The CDR3 has 16 amino acids. The CDR3 bases are TGTGCCATCAGCGGGGAGGGACTCCAGGGGACAGATACGCAGTATTTT. Its translation: CAISGEGLQGTDTQYF.

The CDR3 DNA is TGTGCCAGCCTCCCCCTACCCGGACAGAAGGATTATGGCTACACCTTC. The encoded protein is CASLPLPGQKDYGYTF. The V call is TRBV28, the J call TRBJ1-2; maybe TRBD1 (6 bases). The V gene lost 8 bases and the J gene lost 5 bases, with 24 bases spanning the gap. Looked up from germline, CDR1 is MDHEN and CDR2 is SYDVKM. This CDR3 comprises 16 residues.

The chain combines TRBV2 with TRBJ1-1; D gene uncertain. The V end was cut by 7 bases, the J end by 11 bases, with 5 bases between. Per the germline V gene, CDR1 is SNHLY and CDR2 is FYNNEI. The CDR3 extends over 8 amino acids. In nucleotides, the CDR3 is TGTGCCAGCACTTCGGCTTTCTTT. It encodes CASTSAFF.

This clone was detected only once. The chain links TRBV9 to TRBJ1-3; no firm D call. The V gene's germline CDR1 is SGDLS and CDR2 YYNGEE. With 3 bases removed from V and 0 bases from J, the gap between germline ends came to 13 bases. This CDR3 contains 16 residues. CDR3 in amino acids: CASSAGPAYSGNTIYF. CDR3 coding DNA: TGTGCCAGCAGCGCAGGACCCGCTTACTCTGGAAACACCATATATTTT.

The V and J genes are TRBV7-9 and TRBJ2-3; D might be TRBD2 (6 bases). Looked up from germline, CDR1 is SEHNR and CDR2 is FQNEAQ (reference sequence). The CDR3 contains 14 residues. V was cut by 5 bases and J by 0 bases, with 9 bases left in between. The CDR3 region has the DNA TGTGCCAGCAGCCCGGGGACTAGCACAGATACGCAGTATTTT. Protein: CASSPGTSTDTQYF. Filled out from reference TRBV7-9 and TRBJ2-3, the complete variable domain reads DTGVSQNPRHKITKRGQNVTFRCDPISEHNRLYWYRQTLGQGPEFLTYFQNEAQLEKSRLLSDRFSAERPKGSFSTLEIQRTEQGDSAMYLCASSPGTSTDTQYFGPGTRLTVL.

This clone was counted a few times. V usage is TRBV19 and J usage is TRBJ2-1, with 11 nucleotides matching TRBD2. This CDR3 comprises 16 residues. Germline V gives CDR1 LNHDA, CDR2 SQIVND (reference sequence). Germline trimming cut 3 bases from V and 4 bases from J; bases unmatched to any gene: 5. Here the CDR3 DNA reads TGTGCCAGTAGTATCCTAGCGGGAGGCGAGTACAATGAGCAGTTCTTC. Protein product: CASSILAGGEYNEQFF.

The rearrangement joins TRBV10-3 to TRBJ2-2; D not resolved. From germline, CDR1 is ENHRY and CDR2 SYGVKD. The germline V and J ends were trimmed by 6 bases and 1 base, with 9 bases remaining between them. The CDR3 is 14 residues long. CDR3 in amino acids: CAIRRSENTGELFF. The CDR3 DNA reads as TGTGCCATCAGGAGGAGTGAGAACACCGGGGAGCTGTTTTTT.

J is TRBJ2-3 and V is TRBV30, with a tentative D call TRBD1 (6 bases). Germline V lookup: CDR1 GTSNPN, CDR2 SVGIG (reference sequence). The CDR3 is 17 amino acids. The V gene lost 0 bases and the J gene lost 2 bases, with 18 bases spanning the gap. CDR3 nucleotides: TGTGCCTGGAGTGTACAGGGACCACCCCAGGACACAGATACGCAGTATTTT. This codes for CAWSVQGPPQDTDTQYF.

Of note for this clone: An end of the junction does not agree with germline; a read error may underlie this. The CDR3 DNA is TGTGCCAGCAGACAAGACGGAATTGGGAAACTGTTTTTT. Amino acid sequence: CASRQDGIGKLFF. This sequence joins TRBV14 and TRBJ1-4; no firm D call. This CDR3 has 13 residues. Germline values: CDR1 SGHDN, CDR2 FVKESK.

The V and J genes are TRBV10-3 and TRBJ2-7; 8 nucleotides match TRBD2. This CDR3 comprises 14 residues. Germline-derived CDR1 and CDR2 are ENHRY and SYGVKD. Trimming at V came to 8 bases and at J to 2 bases, leaving 8 bases not matched to a gene. Here the CDR3 DNA reads TGTGCCATCTCCAGGGGCGGGGGGACCTACGAGCAGTACTTC. Protein sequence: CAISRGGGTYEQYF.

This chain uses TRBV29-1 with TRBJ1-5, with D possibly TRBD1 on 5 matching bases. V was cut by 5 bases and J by 1 base, with 6 bases left in between. CDR1 and CDR2 from the germline V gene are SQVTM and ANQGSEA. This CDR3 contains 12 residues. The CDR3 nucleotides read TGCAGCGTTCGGGACAGCAATCAGCCCCAGCATTTT. This codes for CSVRDSNQPQHF.

V is TRBV10-1 and J is TRBJ2-7, with 8 bases aligning to TRBD2. V lost 5 bases, J lost 2 bases, and 5 bases stayed unmatched. Germline V gene data show CDR1 as WNHNN and CDR2 as SYGVQD (reference sequence). The CDR3 runs 14 residues. This CDR3 is CASSSGGVPYEQYF. The DNA for the CDR3 is TGCGCCAGCAGTAGCGGGGGAGTTCCCTACGAGCAGTACTTC.

DNA of the CDR3: TGTGCCAGCAGCCAGCAGGGGGCTCTGCAGACCCAGTACTTC. It yields the protein CASSQQGALQTQYF. This chain joins TRBV14 and TRBJ2-5; 8 bases fit TRBD1. Trimming took 3 bases from V and 6 from J; bases not matched to a gene: 6. Germline lookup yields CDR1 SGHDN and CDR2 FVKESK. The CDR3 contains 14 residues.

V usage is TRBV7-2 and J usage is TRBJ1-1; weak D call: TRBD1 (6 bases). CDR3 length equals 16 residues. V lost 5 bases, J lost 2 bases, and 18 bases lay in between. Germline-derived CDR1 and CDR2 are SGHTA and FQGNSA. Written as DNA, the CDR3 is TGTGCCAGCAGCCCCAGGACCGGGACAAAAAACACTGAAGCTTTCTTT. Protein sequence: CASSPRTGTKNTEAFF.

The rearrangement joins TRBV7-2 to TRBJ1-1; D possibly corresponds to TRBD1 (6 bases). The V end lost 2 bases, the J end lost 1 base, and 8 bases lay between the germline ends. Germline lookup yields CDR1 SGHTA and CDR2 FQGNSA. This CDR3 has 14 residues. CDR3 amino acids: CASSLQGSNTEAFF. The DNA for the CDR3 is TGTGCCAGCAGCTTACAGGGGTCGAACACTGAAGCTTTCTTT.

The chain combines TRBV6-5 with TRBJ1-1; no clear D. CDR1 and CDR2 (germline): MNHEY, SVGAGI. V gave up 6 bases and J gave up 4 bases, with 12 bases separating them. This CDR3 has 13 amino acids. CDR3 in DNA: TGTGCCAGCAGGGGTAGAGGCGGCACTGAAGCTTTCTTT. This translates into CASRGRGGTEAFF.

The rearrangement uses TRBV5-6 and TRBJ2-3, with D tentatively TRBD2 (6 bases). Trimming cost V 4 bases and J 4 bases, with 13 bases left between them. Germline CDR1 and CDR2: SGHDT and YYEEEE. The CDR3 consists of 14 residues. CDR3 in amino acids: CASSPVGTPDTQYF. CDR3 DNA: TGTGCCAGCAGCCCTGTCGGGACTCCAGATACGCAGTATTTT.

The chain recombines TRBV28 with TRBJ2-7; possibly TRBD2 for D (5 bases). The CDR3 sequence is 11 residues long. CDR1 and CDR2 from the germline V gene are MDHEN and SYDVKM. V lost 7 bases to trimming and J lost 6 bases, with 10 bases between them. The CDR3 loop is CASTLGSEQYF. The CDR3 DNA is TGTGCCAGCACCCTTGGGAGCGAGCAGTACTTC.